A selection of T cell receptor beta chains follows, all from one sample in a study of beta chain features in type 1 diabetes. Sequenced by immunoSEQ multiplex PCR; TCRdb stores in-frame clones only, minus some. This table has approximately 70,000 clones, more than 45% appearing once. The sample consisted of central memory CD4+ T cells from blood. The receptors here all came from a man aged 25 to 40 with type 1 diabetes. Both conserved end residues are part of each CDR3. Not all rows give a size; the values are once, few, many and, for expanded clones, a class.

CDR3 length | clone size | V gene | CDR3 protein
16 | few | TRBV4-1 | CASSQDRGGASEKLFF
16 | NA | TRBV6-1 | CASSARSGSSGDTQYF
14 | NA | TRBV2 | CASSDRVNTGELFF
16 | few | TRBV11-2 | CASSHRTSGSYNEQFF
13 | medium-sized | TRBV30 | CAWVLQGSNVLTF
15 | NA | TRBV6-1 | CASNPGTISGNTIYF
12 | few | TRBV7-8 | CASRTGNTEAFF
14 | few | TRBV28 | CASSSGQPNEKLFF
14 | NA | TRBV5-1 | CASSSGQGATEAFF
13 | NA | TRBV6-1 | CASSEYGALEQYF
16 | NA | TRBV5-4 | CASSLDSRVSYNEQFF
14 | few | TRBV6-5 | CASSYLQALGTQYF
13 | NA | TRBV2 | CASMGQHTGELFF
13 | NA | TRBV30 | CAYGGQGNEKLFF
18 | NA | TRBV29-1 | CSVGGVAGALSSYNEQFF
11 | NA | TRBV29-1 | CSAFFVNEQFF
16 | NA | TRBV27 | CASSGRTGGLWTEAFF
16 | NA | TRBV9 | CASSVVSGGFYNEQFF
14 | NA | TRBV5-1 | CASSFGQDYTEAFF
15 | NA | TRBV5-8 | CASSSQGAIYNEQFF
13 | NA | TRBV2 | CASTTGENTEAFF
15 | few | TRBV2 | CASTSGRDRGNEQFF
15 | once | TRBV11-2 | CASSLVRGPRNEQFF
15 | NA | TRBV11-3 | CASSARTGWNYGYTF
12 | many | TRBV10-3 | CAISGTGGEQYF
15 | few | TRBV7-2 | CASSLSYDFYNEQFF
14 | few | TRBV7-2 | CASSPTGSSYEQYF
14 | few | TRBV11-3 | CASSGTSFYNEQFF
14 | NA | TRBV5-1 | CASSQGAGTGELFF
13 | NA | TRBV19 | CASKYELNTEAFF
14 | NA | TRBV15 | CATNPGFLNEKLFF
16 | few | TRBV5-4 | CASEWGTGGNTGELFF
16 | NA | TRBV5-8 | CASSGQGRASYNEQFF
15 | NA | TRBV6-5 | CASSDSGTGLYGYTF
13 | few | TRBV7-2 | CASSPQRGYEQYF
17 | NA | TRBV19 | CASSIGTASGSKDEQFF
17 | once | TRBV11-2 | CASSLDGASGGLVTQYF
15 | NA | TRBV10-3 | CAISDGGGGNTEAFF
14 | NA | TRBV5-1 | CASSLELRANVLTF
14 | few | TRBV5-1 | CASQTGDRYNEQFF
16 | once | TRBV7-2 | CASSLVAGEGGHEQFF
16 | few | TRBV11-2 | CASSEQGAGATDTQYF
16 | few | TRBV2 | CASSEVGGSYTGELFF
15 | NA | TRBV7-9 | CASSLGLGGAYGYTF
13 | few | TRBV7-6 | CASSAGGPSGYTF
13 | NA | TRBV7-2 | CASTSQPGETQYF
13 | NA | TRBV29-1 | CSVGQGPSYEQYF
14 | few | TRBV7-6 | CASSLGQGIETQYF
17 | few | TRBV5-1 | CASSLESPGSSYNEQFF
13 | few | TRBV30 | CAWSPMEAGELFF
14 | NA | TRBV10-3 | CAISTGTRYYEQYF